The 18 T cell receptor beta chains in this list originate from one sample, sequenced in a study of cytotoxic CD8 clonotypes in ibrutinib-treated CLL. TCRdb keeps only in-frame clones here, not all; method: immunoSEQ multiplex PCR. The sample contains roughly 24,000 clones, under 85% of which appear only once. Sequencing used PBMCs, obtained before ibrutinib treatment. The receptors were gathered from a human donor with chronic lymphocytic leukemia.

This clone was observed a single time. The genes are TRBV21-1 and TRBJ1-1; the table's D gene call, TRBD1, was not cross checked with the DNA. TRBV21-1 is a pseudogene. The CDR3 is 14 amino acids. The DNA of the CDR3 is TGTGCCAGCAGCGGGGGACAGGGTATCACTGAAGCTTTCTTT. It specifies CASSGGQGITEAFF.

V is TRBV11-2 and J is TRBJ1-2, with 10 positions matching TRBD1. The germline V gene encodes CDR1 SGHAT and CDR2 FQNNGV. J was trimmed by 3 bases and V by 3 bases; bases with no gene match: 10. The CDR3 runs to 17 residues. The CDR3 protein is CASSFRWGGQGDYGYTF. The CDR3 DNA reads as TGTGCCAGCAGCTTTAGGTGGGGAGGACAGGGGGACTATGGCTACACCTTC.

This chain connects TRBV4-1 to TRBJ2-7; D not resolved. V was cut by 2 bases and J by 3 bases, with 11 bases left in between. Germline V lookup: CDR1 MGHRA, CDR2 YSYEKL. CDR3 length: 14 residues. The CDR3 DNA follows: TGCGCCAGCAGCCAATTTACAGCGAACTACGAGCAGTACTTC. The encoded protein is CASSQFTANYEQYF.

The rearrangement links TRBV5-1 to TRBJ2-2, with no clear D. Germline CDR1 and CDR2: SGHRS and YFSETQ. V shed 0 bases and J shed 1 base, with 10 bases lying between them. The CDR3 loop spans 16 amino acids. As DNA, the CDR3 is TGCGCCAGCAGCTTGGGACTCCGCCTGAACACCGGGGAGCTGTTTTTT. Translation: CASSLGLRLNTGELFF.

The chain recombines TRBV7-2 with TRBJ1-1; the D is unclear. CDR1 and CDR2 from the germline V gene are SGHTA and FQGNSA. The CDR3 totals 13 residues. V was shortened by 3 bases and J by 0 bases, with 5 bases between the two germline ends. The chain's CDR3 is CASSFPLNTEAFF. In DNA, the CDR3 is TGTGCCAGCAGCTTTCCCCTGAACACTGAAGCTTTCTTT.

Only a few counts were recorded for this clone. The rearrangement links TRBV10-3 to TRBJ1-1; 9 nucleotides match TRBD1. J was trimmed by 5 bases and V by 6 bases; bases with no gene match: 4. The CDR3 spans 13 residues. Germline-derived CDR1 and CDR2 are ENHRY and SYGVKD. For the CDR3, the DNA is TGTGCCATCAGCCGGGACAGGGAAACTGAAGCTTTCTTT. This sequence encodes CAISRDRETEAFF.

V is TRBV6-5 and J is TRBJ2-1, with D hard to call. With 0 bases removed from V and 12 bases from J, the gap between germline ends came to 6 bases. The CDR3 extends over 11 amino acids. Germline CDR1 reads MNHEY; CDR2 reads SVGAGI. CDR3 coding DNA: TGTGCCAGCAGTTACTCGGGCGTGCAGTTCTTC. Protein: CASSYSGVQFF.

The rearrangement uses TRBV7-9 and TRBJ2-7; 11 nucleotides line up with TRBD2. This CDR3 spans 18 amino acids. CDR1 is SEHNR and CDR2 is FQNEAQ in the germline V gene (reference sequence). V was clipped by 1 base and J by 3 bases; unmatched bases: 11. CDR3 coding DNA: TGTGCCAGCAGCTTAGGAAGTACTAGCGGGAGACTTCGCTACGAGCAGTACTTC. Translated: CASSLGSTSGRLRYEQYF.

Written as DNA, the CDR3 is TGTGCCAGCAGCTCCGGACTAGCGGGAGGATTCGATGAGCAGTTCTTC. It encodes CASSSGLAGGFDEQFF. The chain is built from TRBV5-4 and TRBJ2-1; the match to TRBD2 covers 14 bases. V dropped 3 bases and J dropped 8; count of bases not matched to a gene: 7. This CDR3 contains 16 residues. The V gene's germline CDR1 is SGHNT and CDR2 YYREEE (reference sequence).

This clone was seen a single time. This chain connects TRBV29-1 to TRBJ2-5, with unresolved D. Trimming took 7 bases from V and 4 from J, leaving 13 bases between them. The CDR3 length is 12 residues. Looked up from germline, CDR1 is SQVTM and CDR2 is ANQGSEA. The CDR3 loop reads CSGGSFGETQYF. The CDR3 nucleotides are TGCAGCGGAGGTAGTTTCGGAGAGACCCAGTACTTC.

V is TRBV27 and J is TRBJ1-1; TRBD1 might be the D (6 bases). Germline V gene lookup returns CDR1 MNHEY and CDR2 SMNVEV (reference sequence). The CDR3 sequence is 13 residues long. Trimming took 6 bases from V and 4 from J, leaving 12 bases between them. CDR3 DNA: TGTGCCAGCAGACCTCAGGGGCCCACTGAAGCTTTCTTT. It encodes CASRPQGPTEAFF.

This sequence joins TRBV7-2 and TRBJ2-7, with 7 bases aligning to TRBD1. J was trimmed by 3 bases and V by 5 bases; bases with no gene match: 7. The germline gives CDR1 SGHTA, CDR2 FQGNSA. This CDR3 spans 14 amino acids. In nucleotides, the CDR3 is TGTGCCAGCAGCCTTGACAGGGTAGTCTACGAGCAGTACTTC. As protein: CASSLDRVVYEQYF.

This chain joins TRBV18 and TRBJ1-1, with D perhaps matching TRBD1 (5 bases). V lost 0 bases, J lost 6 bases, and 8 bases lay in between. Per germline, CDR1 KGHSH and CDR2 LQKENI. The length of the CDR3 is 13 residues. Here the CDR3 reads CASSPPGVAEAFF. Written as DNA, the CDR3 is TGTGCCAGCTCACCACCGGGGGTTGCTGAAGCTTTCTTT. Together with reference TRBV18 and TRBJ1-1, the CDR3 gives the full variable domain: NAGVMQNPRHLVRRRGQEARLRCSPMKGHSHVYWYRQLPEEGLKFMVYLQKENIIDESGMPKERFSAEFPKEGPSILRIQQVVRGDSAAYFCASSPPGVAEAFFGQGTRLTVV.

In its sample, this clone was seen once. The chain is built from TRBV6-5 and TRBJ2-7; D is possibly TRBD2 (7 bases). The germline gives CDR1 MNHEY, CDR2 SVGAGI. This CDR3 region has 14 residues. V lost 6 bases, J lost 4 bases, and 16 bases lay in between. CDR3 loop: CASREPGGGYEQYF. DNA of the CDR3: TGTGCCAGCAGAGAACCGGGGGGCGGGTACGAGCAGTACTTC.

This clone occurred once. The chain recombines TRBV10-1 with TRBJ2-5; D unresolved. Germline V gene lookup returns CDR1 WNHNN and CDR2 SYGVQD (reference sequence). The ends were cut back, 3 bases at V and 4 bases at J, with 9 bases in the middle. This CDR3 has 13 residues. The CDR3 nucleotides are TGCGCCAGCAGTGAAAATATTCGAGAGACCCAGTACTTC. Protein: CASSENIRETQYF.

The chain carries TRBV29-1 and TRBJ2-1; TRBD1 matches 8 bases. The CDR3 runs to 13 residues. CDR1 SQVTM and CDR2 ANQGSEA come from the germline V gene. V lost 8 bases and J lost 3; bases outside the gene matches: 6. CDR3: CSFGQGGYNEQFF. DNA of the CDR3: TGCAGCTTTGGACAGGGAGGCTACAATGAGCAGTTCTTC.

Only one count was recorded for this clone. The V and J genes are TRBV6-5 and TRBJ2-3, with 9 bases aligning to TRBD2. The CDR3 covers 16 residues. Germline V CDR1 and CDR2: MNHEY, SVGAGI. Unmatched junction bases numbered 8, after V lost 2 bases and J lost 5 bases. In DNA form, the CDR3 reads TGTGCCAGCAGTTACGTGGCTAGCGGGAAAGGAGATACGCAGTATTTT. Encoded protein: CASSYVASGKGDTQYF.

V is TRBV10-3 and J is TRBJ2-3; D is undetermined. CDR1 and CDR2 from the germline V gene are ENHRY and SYGVKD. V lost 0 bases and J lost 2, with 6 bases in between. The CDR3 is made up of 14 amino acids. The CDR3 DNA reads as TGTGCCATCAGTGAGTCCTTCTTCACAGATACGCAGTATTTT. This codes for CAISESFFTDTQYF.